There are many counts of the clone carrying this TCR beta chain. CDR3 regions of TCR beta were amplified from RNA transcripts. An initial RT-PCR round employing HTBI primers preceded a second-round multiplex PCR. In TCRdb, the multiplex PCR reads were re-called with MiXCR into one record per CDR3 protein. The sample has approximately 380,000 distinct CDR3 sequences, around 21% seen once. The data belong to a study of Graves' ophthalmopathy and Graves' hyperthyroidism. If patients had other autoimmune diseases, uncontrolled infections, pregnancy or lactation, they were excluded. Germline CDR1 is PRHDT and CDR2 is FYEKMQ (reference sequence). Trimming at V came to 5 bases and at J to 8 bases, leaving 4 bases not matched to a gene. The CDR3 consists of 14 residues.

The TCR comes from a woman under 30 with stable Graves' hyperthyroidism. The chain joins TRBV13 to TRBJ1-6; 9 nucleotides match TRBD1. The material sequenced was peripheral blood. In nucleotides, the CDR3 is TGTGCCAGCAGCGTGGACAGGGGCGATTCACCCCTCCACTTT. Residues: CASSVDRGDSPLHF.